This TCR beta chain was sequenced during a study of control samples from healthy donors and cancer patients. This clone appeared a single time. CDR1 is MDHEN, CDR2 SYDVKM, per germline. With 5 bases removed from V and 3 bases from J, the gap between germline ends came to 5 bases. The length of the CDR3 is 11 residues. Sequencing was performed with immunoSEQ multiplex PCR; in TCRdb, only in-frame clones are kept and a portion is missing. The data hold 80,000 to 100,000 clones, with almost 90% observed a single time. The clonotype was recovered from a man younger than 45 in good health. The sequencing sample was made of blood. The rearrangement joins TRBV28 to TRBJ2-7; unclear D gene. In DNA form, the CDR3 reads TGTGCCAGCAGTCGGAACTACGAGCAGTACTTC. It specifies CASSRNYEQYF.